This T cell receptor beta chain was obtained from a study of T cell changes during pregnancy in multiple sclerosis. Method: immunoSEQ multiplex PCR; TCRdb's copy keeps in-frame clones and lacks some. The repertoire holds tens of thousands of clones, with about 94% as singletons. Losses at the gene ends were 1 base for V and 6 bases for J; bases not matched to a gene: 6. The V gene's germline CDR1 is SGHNT and CDR2 YENEEA. The CDR3 is made up of 15 amino acids. The sample was CD4+ T cells from peripheral blood mononuclear cells, taken after pregnancy. The chain links TRBV11-3 to TRBJ2-1, with 7 bases lining up with TRBD1. The receptor's source is a female donor with multiple sclerosis, enrolled in a pregnancy study. The CDR3 is CASSLGGTASNEQFF. The CDR3 DNA sequence: TGTGCCAGCAGCTTAGGTGGGACAGCCTCCAATGAGCAGTTCTTC.